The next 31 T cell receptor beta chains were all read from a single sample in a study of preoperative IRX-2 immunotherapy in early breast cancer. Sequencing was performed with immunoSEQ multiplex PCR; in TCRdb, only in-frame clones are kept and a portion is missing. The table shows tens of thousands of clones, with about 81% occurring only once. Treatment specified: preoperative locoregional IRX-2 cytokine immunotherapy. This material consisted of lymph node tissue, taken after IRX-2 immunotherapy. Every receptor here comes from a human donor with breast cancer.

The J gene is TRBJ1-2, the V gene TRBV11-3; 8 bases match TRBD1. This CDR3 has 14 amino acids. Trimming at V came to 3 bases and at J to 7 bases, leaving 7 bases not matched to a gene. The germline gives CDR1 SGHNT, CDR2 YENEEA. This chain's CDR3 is CASSFGQGGGGYTF. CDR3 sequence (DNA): TGTGCCAGCAGCTTCGGACAGGGCGGTGGTGGCTACACCTTC.

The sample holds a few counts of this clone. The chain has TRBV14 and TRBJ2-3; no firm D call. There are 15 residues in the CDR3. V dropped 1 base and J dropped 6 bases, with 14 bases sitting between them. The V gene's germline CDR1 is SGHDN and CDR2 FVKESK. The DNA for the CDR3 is TGTGCCAGCAGCCAAGCCCTTTCAAGGACGGATACGCAGTATTTT. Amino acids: CASSQALSRTDTQYF.

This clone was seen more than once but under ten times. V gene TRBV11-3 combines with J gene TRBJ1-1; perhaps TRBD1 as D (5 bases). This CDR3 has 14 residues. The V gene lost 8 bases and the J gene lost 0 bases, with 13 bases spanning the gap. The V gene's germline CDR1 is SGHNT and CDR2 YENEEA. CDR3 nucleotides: TGTGCCAGCCTAGGGGCCAATATGAACACTGAAGCTTTCTTT. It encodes CASLGANMNTEAFF.

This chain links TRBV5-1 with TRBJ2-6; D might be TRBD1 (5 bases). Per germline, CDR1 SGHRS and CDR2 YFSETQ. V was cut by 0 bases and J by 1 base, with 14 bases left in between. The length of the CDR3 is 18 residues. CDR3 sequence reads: CASSLVWTIGSGANVLTF. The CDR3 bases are TGCGCCAGCAGCTTGGTCTGGACAATTGGGTCTGGGGCCAACGTCCTGACTTTC.

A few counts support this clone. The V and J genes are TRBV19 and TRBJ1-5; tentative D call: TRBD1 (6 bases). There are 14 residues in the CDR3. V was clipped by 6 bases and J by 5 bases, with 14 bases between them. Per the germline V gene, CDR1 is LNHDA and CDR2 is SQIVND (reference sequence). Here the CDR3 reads CASRLPGGHQPQHF. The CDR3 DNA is TGTGCCAGTAGACTCCCGGGGGGGCATCAGCCCCAGCATTTT.

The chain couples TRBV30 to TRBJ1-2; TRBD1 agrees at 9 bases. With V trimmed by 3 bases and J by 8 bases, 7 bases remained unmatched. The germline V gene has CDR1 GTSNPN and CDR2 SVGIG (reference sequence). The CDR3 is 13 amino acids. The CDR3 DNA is TGTGCCTGGAGGGAACAGGGGGCCTGGGGCTACACCTTC. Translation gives CAWREQGAWGYTF.

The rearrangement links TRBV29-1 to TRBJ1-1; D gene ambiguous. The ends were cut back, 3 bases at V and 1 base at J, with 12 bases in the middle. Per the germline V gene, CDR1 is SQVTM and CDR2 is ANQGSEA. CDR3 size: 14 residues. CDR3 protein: CSVDLPPGNTEAFF. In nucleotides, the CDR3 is TGCAGCGTTGATTTACCTCCTGGGAACACTGAAGCTTTCTTT.

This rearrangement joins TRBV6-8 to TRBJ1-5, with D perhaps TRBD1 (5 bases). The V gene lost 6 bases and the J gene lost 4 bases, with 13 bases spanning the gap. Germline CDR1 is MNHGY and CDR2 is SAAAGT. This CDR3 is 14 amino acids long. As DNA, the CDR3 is TGTGCCAGCAGGCCCGGGACTCCAAATCAGCCCCAGCATTTT. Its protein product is CASRPGTPNQPQHF.

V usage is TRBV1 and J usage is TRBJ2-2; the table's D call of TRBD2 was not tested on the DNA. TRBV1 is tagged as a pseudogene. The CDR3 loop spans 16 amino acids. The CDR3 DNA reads TGCGCCAGCAGCCCACGTAGCGGGGCCCGGACCGGGGAGCTGTTTTTT. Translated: CASSPRSGARTGELFF.

CDR3 nucleotides: TGCGCCAGCAGCCTACAGGGGTTCAACAATGAGCAGTTCTTC. This translates into CASSLQGFNNEQFF. This chain connects TRBV5-1 to TRBJ2-1, with 7 bases aligning to TRBD1. The V gene end was trimmed by 4 bases and the J gene end by 5 bases; junction bases not matched to a gene: 6. This CDR3 has 14 amino acids. Germline V gene data show CDR1 as SGHRS and CDR2 as YFSETQ. The entire variable domain, with the rest obtained from reference TRBV5-1 and TRBJ2-1, is as follows: KAGVTQTPRYLIKTRGQQVTLSCSPISGHRSVSWYQQTPGQGLQFLFEYFSETQRNKGNFPGRFSGRQFSNSRSEMNVSTLELGDSALYLCASSLQGFNNEQFFGPGTRLTVL.

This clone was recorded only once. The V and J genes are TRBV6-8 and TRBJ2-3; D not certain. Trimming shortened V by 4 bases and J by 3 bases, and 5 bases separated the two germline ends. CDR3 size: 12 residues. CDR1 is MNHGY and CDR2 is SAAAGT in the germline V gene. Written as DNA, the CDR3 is TGTGCCAGCAGTTCCCGGACAGATACGCAGTATTTT. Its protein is CASSSRTDTQYF.

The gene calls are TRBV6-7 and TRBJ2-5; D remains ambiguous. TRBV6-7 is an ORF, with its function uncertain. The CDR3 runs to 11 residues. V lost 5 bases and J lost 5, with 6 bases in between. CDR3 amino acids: CASSERETQYF. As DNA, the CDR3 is TGTGCCAGCAGTGAACGCGAGACCCAGTACTTC.

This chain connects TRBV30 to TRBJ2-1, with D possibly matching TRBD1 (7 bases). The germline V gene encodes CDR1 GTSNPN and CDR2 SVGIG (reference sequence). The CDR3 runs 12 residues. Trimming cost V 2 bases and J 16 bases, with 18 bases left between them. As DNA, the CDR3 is TGTGCCTGGAGTTCTCAGGGGGGCCCTTACTTCTTC. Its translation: CAWSSQGGPYFF.

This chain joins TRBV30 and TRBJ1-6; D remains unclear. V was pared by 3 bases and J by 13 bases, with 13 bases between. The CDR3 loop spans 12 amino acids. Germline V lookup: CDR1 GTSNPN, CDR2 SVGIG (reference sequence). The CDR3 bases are TGTGCCTGGAGGCAACCCCGGGAGCCCCTCCACTTT. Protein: CAWRQPREPLHF. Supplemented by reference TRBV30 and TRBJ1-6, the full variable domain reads SQTIHQWPATLVQPVGSPLSLECTVEGTSNPNLYWYRQAAGRGLQLLFYSVGIGQISSEVPQNLSASRPQDRQFILSSKKLLLSDSGFYLCAWRQPREPLHFGNGTRLTVT.

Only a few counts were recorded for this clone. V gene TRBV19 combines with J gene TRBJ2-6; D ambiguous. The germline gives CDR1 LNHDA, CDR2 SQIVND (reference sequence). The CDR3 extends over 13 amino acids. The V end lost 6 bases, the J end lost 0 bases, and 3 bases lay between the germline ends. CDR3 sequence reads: CASRISGANVLTF. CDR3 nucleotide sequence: TGTGCCAGTAGAATCTCTGGGGCCAACGTCCTGACTTTC.

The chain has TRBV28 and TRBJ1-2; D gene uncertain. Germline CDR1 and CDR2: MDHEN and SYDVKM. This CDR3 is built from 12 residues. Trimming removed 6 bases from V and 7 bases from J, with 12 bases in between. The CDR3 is CASRPFRGGYTF. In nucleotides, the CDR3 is TGTGCCAGCAGGCCTTTCCGGGGTGGCTACACCTTC.

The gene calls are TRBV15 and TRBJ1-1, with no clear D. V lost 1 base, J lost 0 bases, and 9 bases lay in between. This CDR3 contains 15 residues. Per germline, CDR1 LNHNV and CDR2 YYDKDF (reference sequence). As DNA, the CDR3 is TGTGCCACCAGCAGAGTAGGCTCCCTGAACACTGAAGCTTTCTTT. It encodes CATSRVGSLNTEAFF.

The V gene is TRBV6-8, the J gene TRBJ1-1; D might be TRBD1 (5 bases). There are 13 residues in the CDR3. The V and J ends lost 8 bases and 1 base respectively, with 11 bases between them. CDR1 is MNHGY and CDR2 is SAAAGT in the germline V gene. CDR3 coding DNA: TGTGCCAGCGTAGGCGGGGGGAACACTGAAGCTTTCTTT. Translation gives CASVGGGNTEAFF.

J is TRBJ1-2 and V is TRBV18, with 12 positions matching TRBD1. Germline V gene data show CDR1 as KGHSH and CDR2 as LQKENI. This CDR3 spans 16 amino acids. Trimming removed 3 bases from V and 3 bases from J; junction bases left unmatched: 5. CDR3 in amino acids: CASSPGTGGVYYGYTF. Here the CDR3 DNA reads TGTGCCAGCTCACCCGGGACAGGGGGCGTCTACTATGGCTACACCTTC.

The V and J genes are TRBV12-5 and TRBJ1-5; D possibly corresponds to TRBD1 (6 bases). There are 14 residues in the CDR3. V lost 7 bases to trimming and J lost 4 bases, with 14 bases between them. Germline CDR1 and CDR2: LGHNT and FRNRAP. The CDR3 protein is CASASQGGNQPQHF. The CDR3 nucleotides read TGTGCTAGTGCAAGCCAAGGGGGGAATCAGCCCCAGCATTTT.

CDR3 residues: CATSREQGTYNEQFF. The CDR3 DNA reads as TGTGCCACCAGCAGAGAACAGGGAACCTACAATGAGCAGTTCTTC. This chain connects TRBV15 to TRBJ2-1, with a weak D call TRBD1 (6 bases). V lost 0 bases and J 2 bases, leaving 8 bases between the germline ends. The V gene's germline CDR1 is LNHNV and CDR2 YYDKDF (reference sequence). The CDR3 extends over 15 amino acids.

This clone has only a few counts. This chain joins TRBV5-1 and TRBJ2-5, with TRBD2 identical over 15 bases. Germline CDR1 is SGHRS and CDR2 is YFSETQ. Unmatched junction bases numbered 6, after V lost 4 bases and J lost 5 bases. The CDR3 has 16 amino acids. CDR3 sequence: CASSPGLAGGGETQYF. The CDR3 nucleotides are TGCGCCAGCAGCCCGGGACTAGCGGGGGGAGGGGAGACCCAGTACTTC.

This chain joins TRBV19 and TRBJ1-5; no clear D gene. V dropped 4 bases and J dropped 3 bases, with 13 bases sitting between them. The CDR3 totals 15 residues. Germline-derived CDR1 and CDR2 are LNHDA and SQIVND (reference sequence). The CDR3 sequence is CASSKDGRANQPQHF. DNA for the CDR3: TGTGCCAGTAGTAAGGATGGTCGGGCCAATCAGCCCCAGCATTTT.

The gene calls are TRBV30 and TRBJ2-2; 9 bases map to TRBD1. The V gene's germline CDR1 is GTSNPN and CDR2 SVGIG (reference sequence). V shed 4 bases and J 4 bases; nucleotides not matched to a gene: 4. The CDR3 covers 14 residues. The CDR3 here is CAWNRGLGTGELFF. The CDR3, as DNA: TGTGCCTGGAACAGGGGGCTTGGCACCGGGGAGCTGTTTTTT.

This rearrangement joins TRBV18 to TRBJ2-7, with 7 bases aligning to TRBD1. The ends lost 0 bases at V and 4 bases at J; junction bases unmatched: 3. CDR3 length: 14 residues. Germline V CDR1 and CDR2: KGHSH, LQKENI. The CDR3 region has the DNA TGTGCCAGCTCACCACCCATCAGGGGGTACGAGCAGTACTTC. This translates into CASSPPIRGYEQYF.

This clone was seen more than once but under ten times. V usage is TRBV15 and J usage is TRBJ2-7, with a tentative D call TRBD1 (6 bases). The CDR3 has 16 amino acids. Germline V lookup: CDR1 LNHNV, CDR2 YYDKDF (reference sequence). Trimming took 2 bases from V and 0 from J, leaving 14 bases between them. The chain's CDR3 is CATSRNPPGHSYEQYV. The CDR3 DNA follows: TGTGCCACCAGCAGAAACCCTCCGGGACACTCCTACGAGCAGTACGTC.

The CDR3 coding sequence is TGTGCCTGGAATTTGGGGGGGGACAATGAGCAGTTCTTC. It specifies CAWNLGGDNEQFF. V is TRBV30 and J is TRBJ2-1, with TRBD2 matching over 7 bases. The CDR3 extends over 13 amino acids. Germline V CDR1 and CDR2: GTSNPN, SVGIG (reference sequence). The V gene end was trimmed by 4 bases and the J gene end by 5 bases; junction bases not matched to a gene: 5.

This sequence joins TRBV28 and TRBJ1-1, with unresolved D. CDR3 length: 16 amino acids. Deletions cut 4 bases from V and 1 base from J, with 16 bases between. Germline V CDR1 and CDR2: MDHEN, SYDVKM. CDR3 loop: CASSSPGAGANTEAFF. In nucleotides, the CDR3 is TGTGCCAGCAGTTCACCGGGAGCCGGTGCGAACACTGAAGCTTTCTTT.

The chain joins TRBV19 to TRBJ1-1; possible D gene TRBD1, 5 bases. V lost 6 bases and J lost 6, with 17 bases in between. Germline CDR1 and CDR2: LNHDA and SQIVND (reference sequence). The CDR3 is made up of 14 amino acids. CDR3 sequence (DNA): TGTGCCAGTAGCCCCCAGGGAGAGATGGCTGAAGCTTTCTTT. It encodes CASSPQGEMAEAFF.

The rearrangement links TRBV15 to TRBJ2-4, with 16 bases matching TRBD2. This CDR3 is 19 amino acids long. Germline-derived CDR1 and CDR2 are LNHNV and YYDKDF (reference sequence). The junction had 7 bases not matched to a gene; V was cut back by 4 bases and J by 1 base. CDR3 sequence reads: CATSTGTSGGAGAKNIQYF. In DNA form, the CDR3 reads TGTGCCACCAGCACGGGGACTAGCGGGGGGGCCGGGGCCAAAAACATTCAGTACTTC.

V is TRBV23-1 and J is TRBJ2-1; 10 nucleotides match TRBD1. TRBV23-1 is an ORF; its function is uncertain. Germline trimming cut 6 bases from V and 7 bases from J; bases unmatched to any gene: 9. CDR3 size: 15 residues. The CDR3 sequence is CASRHIRDRGNEQFF. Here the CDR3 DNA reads TGCGCCAGCAGACATATCCGGGACAGGGGTAATGAGCAGTTCTTC.